A selection of T cell receptor beta chains follows, all from one sample in a study of cytomegalovirus exposure and HLA in healthy donors. TCRdb keeps only in-frame clones here, not all; method: immunoSEQ multiplex PCR. The data hold hundreds of thousands of clones, with 70% to 80% observed a single time. Specimen: PBMCs. All receptors come from a man aged 40-50 years in good health and CMV-seronegative. The CDR3 runs from the conserved cysteine through the conserved F or W. The D gene is left open where the match is weak. Only part of the rows carry a size: once, few, many, or a class if the clone is expanded.

abundance: NA; d_gene: NA; j_gene: TRBJ1-1; v_gene: TRBV9; CDR3nt: TGTGCCAGCAGCGTAGGGTGGGGCTTGAACACTGAAGCTTTCTTT; CDR3aa: CASSVGWGLNTEAFF
abundance: NA; d_gene: TRBD2; j_gene: TRBJ2-7; v_gene: TRBV7-2; CDR3nt: TGTGCCAGCAGCTTCGGACTAGCGGTGTACGAGCAGTACTTC; CDR3aa: CASSFGLAVYEQYF
abundance: few; d_gene: TRBD1; j_gene: TRBJ1-2; v_gene: TRBV4-1; CDR3nt: TGCGCCAGCAGCCAAGGACAGGGTCCTTATGGCTACACCTTC; CDR3aa: CASSQGQGPYGYTF
abundance: NA; d_gene: NA; j_gene: TRBJ2-7; v_gene: TRBV19; CDR3nt: TGTGCCAGTAGCTCGTCTCCTGAGGGCCCGACCTACGAGCAGTACTTC; CDR3aa: CASSSSPEGPTYEQYF
abundance: once; d_gene: NA; j_gene: TRBJ2-7; v_gene: TRBV27; CDR3nt: TGTGCCAGCAGTTTAGGTGCCGATGGGCTACGCTACGAGCAGTACTTC; CDR3aa: CASSLGADGLRYEQYF
abundance: few; d_gene: TRBD1; j_gene: TRBJ1-5; v_gene: TRBV10-3; CDR3nt: TGTGCCAGTGAAGGGACAGGGAATGGAGAGCCCCAGCATTTT; CDR3aa: CASEGTGNGEPQHF
abundance: NA; d_gene: NA; j_gene: TRBJ1-6; v_gene: TRBV11-2; CDR3nt: TGTGCCAGCAGCCCAGATAGACTTGGCTCACCCCTCCACTTT; CDR3aa: CASSPDRLGSPLHF
abundance: NA; d_gene: NA; j_gene: TRBJ1-4; v_gene: TRBV7-7; CDR3nt: TGTGCCAGCAGCGGGGGGAGGAGGAATGAAAAACTGTTTTTT; CDR3aa: CASSGGRRNEKLFF
abundance: NA; d_gene: NA; j_gene: TRBJ2-7; v_gene: TRBV29-1; CDR3nt: TGCAGCGTTGAAGAGGGAACAGGGTCCTACGAGCAGTACTTC; CDR3aa: CSVEEGTGSYEQYF
abundance: NA; d_gene: TRBD1; j_gene: TRBJ1-1; v_gene: TRBV7-9; CDR3nt: TGTGCCAGCAGCCCCGGGACAGGGAGGACTGAAGCTTTCTTT; CDR3aa: CASSPGTGRTEAFF
abundance: NA; d_gene: NA; j_gene: TRBJ1-6; v_gene: TRBV4-3; CDR3nt: TGCGCCAGCAGCCAAGATCGGGTATGGAATTCACCCCTCCACTTT; CDR3aa: CASSQDRVWNSPLHF
abundance: NA; d_gene: NA; j_gene: TRBJ1-1; v_gene: TRBV7-9; CDR3nt: TGTGCCAGCAGCTTAGGGGTGGCGGGGGAGGGTACTGAAGCTTTCTTT; CDR3aa: CASSLGVAGEGTEAFF
abundance: NA; d_gene: TRBD2; j_gene: TRBJ2-2; v_gene: TRBV18; CDR3nt: TGTGCCAGCTCACCTCCGGGACTAGATGTGTTTTTT; CDR3aa: CASSPPGLDVFF
abundance: NA; d_gene: TRBD1; j_gene: TRBJ1-2; v_gene: TRBV2; CDR3nt: TGTGCCAGCAGTAGGGACAGCAACTATGGCTACACCTTC; CDR3aa: CASSRDSNYGYTF
abundance: NA; d_gene: TRBD2; j_gene: TRBJ2-7; v_gene: TRBV7-9; CDR3nt: TGTGCCAGCAGCCTGGCGGGGGTGACCTACGAGCAGTACTTC; CDR3aa: CASSLAGVTYEQYF
abundance: NA; d_gene: NA; j_gene: TRBJ2-2; v_gene: TRBV28; CDR3nt: TGTGCCAGCAGCCTAGACTCTAACACCGGGGAGCTGTTTTTT; CDR3aa: CASSLDSNTGELFF
abundance: few; d_gene: TRBD2; j_gene: TRBJ2-5; v_gene: TRBV2; CDR3nt: TGTGCCAGCAGCGTTAAACTAGCGGGGAGGATGTACCAAGAGACCCAGTACTTC; CDR3aa: CASSVKLAGRMYQETQYF
abundance: NA; d_gene: TRBD2; j_gene: TRBJ2-3; v_gene: TRBV7-6; CDR3nt: TGTGCCAGCAGCTTAGCTAGCGGGTCAGATACGCAGTATTTT; CDR3aa: CASSLASGSDTQYF